The T cell receptor beta chain described here comes from a study of tumor-infiltrating lymphocytes in primary liver carcinoma. Overall study findings and caveats: When set against blood, tumors had a significantly higher top-250-clone fraction (p = 0.039). For tumor-adjacent and tumor-blood pairs, overlap was less than that seen for tumor region pairs.

About this clonotype itself: The antigen is not known. One end of the junction is discordant with germline, which a read error may explain.

With a constant-region primer, TCR beta cDNA was made from approximately 520 ng of total RNA. What produced the TCR beta libraries was three nested multiplex PCR rounds using slightly modified ARM-PCR. TRBV1-TRBV30 forward primers paired with a C-beta reverse primer were used in the first two PCR rounds, which ran around 10 cycles each. TCRdb re-called the multiplex PCR reads through MiXCR, storing one row per CDR3 protein. The data contain 44,000 or so distinct CDR3 sequences, 65% to 80% of them singletons. There are 13 residues in the CDR3. The germline V gene has CDR1 LGHNA and CDR2 YNFKEQ. Scientists recovered RNA and DNA together from around 20-30 mg of unsorted bulk tissue. Patients carried chronic HBV infection without prior treatment.

The receptor was isolated from a man in his forties or fifties with primary liver carcinoma and hepatitis B virus infection. The sample taken for sequencing was liver tumor tissue from sampling region 5. Subset of the sample: tumor region T5, tumor centre. The chain couples TRBV4-2 to TRBJ1-2, with D perhaps matching TRBD1 (5 bases). The CDR3 loop is CASSQQWDYGYIF. The CDR3 nucleotides are TGTGCCAGCAGCCAACAGTGGGACTATGGCTACATCTTC.